The 24 T cell receptor beta chains given below trace back to one sample, sequenced in a study of cytomegalovirus exposure and HLA in healthy donors. It was with 60 Vbeta and 13 Jbeta primers that the PCR ran. The protocol was immunoSEQ multiplex PCR, while the TCRdb copy is restricted to in-frame clones and leaves out a portion. This sample has some 52,000 clones; approximately 70% occur once, and the top ten carry roughly 9.2%. The material sequenced was PBMCs. These TCRs come from a woman aged 45-60 years in good health and CMV-seronegative.

The chain couples TRBV27 to TRBJ2-2; D is unclear. CDR3 length: 13 residues. The V end was cut by 0 bases, the J end by 5 bases, with 4 bases between. Germline-derived CDR1 and CDR2 are MNHEY and SMNVEV (reference sequence). The CDR3 loop is CASSLSQTGELFF. In nucleotides, the CDR3 is TGTGCCAGCAGTTTATCACAAACCGGGGAGCTGTTTTTT.

The chain recombines TRBV28 with TRBJ2-3; TRBD1 matches 9 bases. The CDR3 is made up of 15 amino acids. CDR1 MDHEN and CDR2 SYDVKM come from the germline V gene. The V and J ends lost 3 bases and 4 bases, in that order; junction bases with no gene match: 5. CDR3 nucleotide sequence: TGTGCCAGCAGTTTGGGAGGACAGGGGCCAGATACGCAGTATTTT. It encodes CASSLGGQGPDTQYF. Complete variable domain (other parts from reference TRBV28 and TRBJ2-3): DVKVTQSSRYLVKRTGEKVFLECVQDMDHENMFWYRQDPGLGLRLIYFSYDVKMKEKGDIPEGYSVSREKKERFSLILESASTNQTSMYLCASSLGGQGPDTQYFGPGTRLTVL.

V and J are TRBV5-8 and TRBJ1-5, with TRBD1 matching over 8 bases. The V gene end was trimmed by 6 bases and the J gene end by 2 bases; junction bases not matched to a gene: 4. The CDR3 contains 14 residues. Germline CDR1 SGHTS, CDR2 YDEGEE. CDR3 sequence reads: CASTPGQGNQPQHF. CDR3 in DNA: TGTGCCAGCACCCCGGGACAGGGCAATCAGCCCCAGCATTTT. Based on the CDR3 plus reference TRBV5-8 and TRBJ1-5, the full variable domain is EAGVTQSPTHLIKTRGQQATLRCSPISGHTSVYWYQQALGLGLQFLLWYDEGEERNRGNFPPRFSGRQFPNYSSELNVNALELEDSALYLCASTPGQGNQPQHFGDGTRLSIL.

This clone has just a few counts. The rearrangement uses TRBV27 and TRBJ1-4, with D perhaps TRBD1 (6 bases). Trimming removed 5 bases from V and 7 bases from J, with 11 bases in between. Per the germline V gene, CDR1 is MNHEY and CDR2 is SMNVEV (reference sequence). The CDR3 covers 13 residues. The CDR3 nucleotides are TGTGCCAGCAGTCACAGGGTGGGTGAAAAACTGTTTTTT. As protein: CASSHRVGEKLFF.

The CDR3 coding sequence is TGTGCCATCAGTGCCCCGGGACAGGGGGCTGACGAGCAGTACTTC. Translating gives CAISAPGQGADEQYF. The chain links TRBV10-3 to TRBJ2-7; 12 bases are shared with TRBD1. The CDR3 contains 15 residues. V was clipped by 4 bases and J by 5 bases; unmatched bases: 6. Germline CDR1 ENHRY, CDR2 SYGVKD.

By share, this clone counts as medium-sized (0.01 to 0.1%). The chain joins TRBV6-6 to TRBJ2-5; D uncertain. The germline V gene has CDR1 MNHNY and CDR2 SVGAGI (reference sequence). The CDR3 sequence is 11 residues long. Between the trimmed V and J ends, which lost 4 bases and 4 bases, there was a span of 4 bases. Written as DNA, the CDR3 is TGTGCCAGCAGTTTCGGAGAGACCCAGTACTTC. Translating it yields CASSFGETQYF.

The rearrangement uses TRBV20-1 and TRBJ1-1, with D possibly matching TRBD1 (6 bases). V lost 5 bases and J lost 10, with 14 bases in between. The CDR3 totals 11 residues. Germline assignment: CDR1 DFQATT and CDR2 SNEGSKA (reference sequence). The CDR3 nucleotides are TGCAGTGCTTTAGGGGGGGAGGTAGCTTTCTTT. Its translation is CSALGGEVAFF.

This clone was recorded a few times. The rearrangement uses TRBV29-1 and TRBJ2-1; no clear D. CDR1 is SQVTM and CDR2 is ANQGSEA in the germline V gene. Trimming took 4 bases from V and 7 from J, leaving 8 bases between them. CDR3 size: 11 residues. The DNA for the CDR3 is TGCAGCGTTGGAGCGCATAATGAGCAGTTCTTC. Protein: CSVGAHNEQFF.

This clone was picked up a small number of times. The genes are TRBV7-8 and TRBJ2-3; D call uncertain. Trimming left V 4 bases short and J 3 bases short, with 14 bases between. The CDR3 extends over 15 amino acids. Per germline, CDR1 SGHVS and CDR2 FQNEAQ. The CDR3 DNA sequence: TGTGCCAGCAGCTCTAGGTCGTCTGGTACAGATACGCAGTATTTT. This translates into CASSSRSSGTDTQYF. The variable domain in full, with the rest retrieved from reference TRBV7-8 and TRBJ2-3, is GAGVSQSPRYKVAKRGQDVALRCDPISGHVSLFWYQQALGQGPEFLTYFQNEAQLDKSGLPSDRFFAERPEGSVSTLKIQRTQQEDSAVYLCASSSRSSGTDTQYFGPGTRLTVL.

V usage is TRBV28 and J usage is TRBJ2-2, with 7 bases aligning to TRBD2. Germline assignment: CDR1 MDHEN and CDR2 SYDVKM. The CDR3 has 16 amino acids. V trimming: 3 bases; J trimming: 5 bases; junction bases outside the gene matches: 9. This CDR3 is CASSFWGRGVTGELFF. The CDR3 DNA is TGTGCCAGCAGTTTCTGGGGGAGGGGTGTTACCGGGGAGCTGTTTTTT.

In this sample, this clone turned up a few times. The chain couples TRBV5-1 to TRBJ1-1; D is unclear. Trimming cost V 4 bases and J 3 bases, with 13 bases left between them. Germline loops: CDR1 SGHRS, CDR2 YFSETQ. This CDR3 is built from 14 residues. The CDR3 sequence is CASSLAERDTEAFF. The CDR3 bases are TGCGCCAGCAGCCTCGCGGAACGAGACACTGAAGCTTTCTTT.

The rearrangement uses TRBV30 and TRBJ1-1; no reliable D call. Between the trimmed V and J ends, which lost 0 bases and 3 bases, there was a span of 8 bases. CDR3 length equals 13 residues. The germline CDR1 and CDR2 sequences are GTSNPN and SVGIG (reference sequence). The CDR3 DNA follows: TGTGCCTGGAGTGTTTTACGGGACACTGAAGCTTTCTTT. It translates to CAWSVLRDTEAFF.

V usage is TRBV7-2 and J usage is TRBJ2-3; D uncertain. CDR3 length: 14 amino acids. In germline, CDR1 is SGHTA, CDR2 FQGNSA. The ends were cut back, 2 bases at V and 4 bases at J, with 10 bases in the middle. The CDR3 region is CASSLRHQSDTQYF. The DNA of the CDR3 is TGTGCCAGCAGCTTACGACATCAATCAGATACGCAGTATTTT.

The chain combines TRBV4-3 with TRBJ2-2; tentative D call: TRBD2 (5 bases). Germline-derived CDR1 and CDR2 are LGHNA and YSLEER. This CDR3 comprises 14 residues. V was pared by 5 bases and J by 2 bases, with 9 bases between. The DNA of the CDR3 is TGCGCCAGCAGCGGACTTTCAAACACCGGGGAGCTGTTTTTT. Translation gives CASSGLSNTGELFF.

The chain couples TRBV7-8 to TRBJ2-7; D is perhaps TRBD2 (5 bases). With 4 bases removed from V and 2 bases from J, the gap between germline ends came to 15 bases. The CDR3 has 15 residues. From germline, CDR1 is SGHVS and CDR2 FQNEAQ. The CDR3 here is CASSSKGGGAYEQYF. CDR3 DNA sequence: TGTGCCAGCAGCTCGAAGGGTGGAGGAGCCTACGAGCAGTACTTC.

The gene calls are TRBV7-4 and TRBJ2-1, with D maybe TRBD2 (6 bases). The CDR3 has 13 residues. V lost 3 bases to trimming and J lost 12 bases, with 15 bases between them. Germline lookup yields CDR1 SGHVT and CDR2 SQSDAQ. The CDR3 region is CASSLGGTQRQFF. Here the CDR3 DNA reads TGTGCCAGCAGCTTGGGGGGAACTCAGAGGCAGTTCTTC.

V usage is TRBV30 and J usage is TRBJ2-3; 9 bases are a match to TRBD2. The CDR3 is 14 residues long. Germline V gene lookup returns CDR1 GTSNPN and CDR2 SVGIG (reference sequence). The V segment lost 8 bases and the J segment 3 bases; nucleotides outside the gene matches: 9. This CDR3 is CAQALRGGTDTQYF. The CDR3, as DNA: TGTGCCCAAGCCCTGCGGGGGGGGACAGATACGCAGTATTTT.

The rearrangement joins TRBV11-2 to TRBJ1-2; D not resolved. The CDR3 runs to 15 residues. V was cut by 2 bases and J by 0 bases, with 10 bases left in between. The V gene's germline CDR1 is SGHAT and CDR2 FQNNGV. In DNA, the CDR3 is TGTGCCAGCAGCTTAAGATTAACAGCTAACTATGGCTACACCTTC. This codes for CASSLRLTANYGYTF.

Of note for this clone: Lacking the conserved final phenylalanine or tryptophan, this CDR3 likely reflects a read error. The limits of the CDR3 on the DNA are not certain, so only TCRdb's listed CDR3 is given. J is TRBJ1-2 and V is TRBV30. The CDR3 is 13 residues long, counting both termini. Germline V gives CDR1 GTSNPN, CDR2 SVGIG (reference sequence). CDR3 protein: CAWGRDPHYGYTV.

CDR3 region: CASSQGAEETQYF. CDR3 sequence (DNA): TGTGCCAGCAGTCAAGGGGCGGAAGAGACCCAGTACTTC. The rearrangement links TRBV7-3 to TRBJ2-5, with D perhaps TRBD1 (5 bases). Trimming took off 6 bases at V and 3 bases at J, with 11 bases between the two ends. The CDR3 spans 13 residues. Germline loops: CDR1 SGHTA, CDR2 FQGTGA.

The rearrangement links TRBV28 to TRBJ2-7, with a possible D match to TRBD2 (7 bases). The length of the CDR3 is 17 residues. The germline V and J ends were trimmed by 8 bases and 0 bases, with 23 bases remaining between them. Germline CDR1 reads MDHEN; CDR2 reads SYDVKM. In nucleotides, the CDR3 is TGTGCCAGCCTAACAGGGACGGACGGGAGGAGCTCCTACGAGCAGTACTTC. This encodes CASLTGTDGRSSYEQYF.

The V gene is TRBV7-3, the J gene TRBJ2-2; the D is unclear. In germline, CDR1 is SGHTA, CDR2 FQGTGA. The length of the CDR3 is 14 residues. V lost 2 bases to trimming and J lost 0 bases, with 4 bases between them. The CDR3 nucleotides read TGTGCCAGCAGCTTAGGAGCGAACACCGGGGAGCTGTTTTTT. Residues: CASSLGANTGELFF. The full variable domain, with the rest looked up from reference TRBV7-3 and TRBJ2-2, is GAGVSQTPSNKVTEKGKYVELRCDPISGHTALYWYRQSLGQGPEFLIYFQGTGAADDSGLPNDRFFAVRPEGSVSTLKIQRTERGDSAVYLCASSLGANTGELFFGEGSRLTVL.

The chain uses TRBV30 and TRBJ1-2; TRBD1 matches 8 bases. There are 15 residues in the CDR3. CDR1 is GTSNPN, CDR2 SVGIG, per germline (reference sequence). Trimming cost V 0 bases and J 7 bases; bases outside gene matches: 10. The CDR3, as DNA: TGTGCCTGGAGTGTACGGGCAGGGGGCTCCTTTGGCTACACCTTC. Protein: CAWSVRAGGSFGYTF.

The V and J genes are TRBV16 and TRBJ1-4; D remains unclear. Looked up from germline, CDR1 is KGHSY and CDR2 is FQNENV. The CDR3 sequence is 15 residues long. The ends were cut back, 2 bases at V and 3 bases at J, with 10 bases in the middle. DNA for the CDR3: TGTGCCAGCAGCCAAGTTGGCGAGGCTAATGAAAAACTGTTTTTT. Residues: CASSQVGEANEKLFF. Based on the CDR3 plus reference TRBV16 and TRBJ1-4, the full variable domain is GEEVAQTPKHLVRGEGQKAKLYCAPIKGHSYVFWYQQVLKNEFKFLISFQNENVFDETGMPKERFSAKCLPNSPCSLEIQATKLEDSAVYFCASSQVGEANEKLFFGSGTQLSVL.